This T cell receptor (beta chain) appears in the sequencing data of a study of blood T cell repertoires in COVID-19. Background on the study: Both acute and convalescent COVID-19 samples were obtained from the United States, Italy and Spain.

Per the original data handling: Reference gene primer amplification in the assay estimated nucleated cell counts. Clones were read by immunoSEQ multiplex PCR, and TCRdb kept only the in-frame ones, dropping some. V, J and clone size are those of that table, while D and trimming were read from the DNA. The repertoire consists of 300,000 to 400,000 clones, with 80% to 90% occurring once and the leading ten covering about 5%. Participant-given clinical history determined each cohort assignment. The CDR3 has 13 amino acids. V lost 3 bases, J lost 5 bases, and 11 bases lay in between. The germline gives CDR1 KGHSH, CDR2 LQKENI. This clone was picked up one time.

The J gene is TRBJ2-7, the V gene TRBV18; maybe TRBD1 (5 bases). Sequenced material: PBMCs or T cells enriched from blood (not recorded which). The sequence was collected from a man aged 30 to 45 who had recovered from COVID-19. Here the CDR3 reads CASSPGHSNEQYF. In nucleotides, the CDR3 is TGTGCCAGCTCACCCGGACATTCCAACGAGCAGTACTTC.